This is a list of T cell receptor beta chains from one sample in a study of blood T cell repertoires in COVID-19. The method was immunoSEQ multiplex PCR; TCRdb's version includes in-frame clones alone and lacks a portion of them. The top ten clones hold 10% to 15% of a sample with 180,000 or so clones, about three quarters of them seen once. The sequenced sample consisted of peripheral blood. The receptors shown here come from a woman of 80 years or more with COVID-19, enrolled during active disease. Each CDR3 is given with its conserved first and last residue. A D gene is named only where the DNA matches it firmly. Clone size is shown for a subset of rows, as once, few, many or a class of expanded clone.

-	TRBV18	TRBJ1-1	14	-	CASSPRGGGTEAFF	TGTGCCAGCTCACCAAGGGGAGGGGGCACTGAAGCTTTCTTT
-	TRBV15	TRBJ2-3	15	-	CATSRDPRSTDTQYF	TGTGCCACCAGCAGAGATCCACGGAGCACAGATACGCAGTATTTT
-	TRBV28	TRBJ2-3	13	TRBD1	CASSLGQGPTQYF	TGTGCCAGCAGTTTAGGACAGGGTCCAACGCAGTATTTT
-	TRBV2	TRBJ2-3	18	TRBD1	CASSGYETTGGRGDTQYF	TGTGCCAGCAGTGGATACGAAACGACAGGGGGCCGGGGAGATACGCAGTATTTT
-	TRBV28	TRBJ2-3	15	-	CASSPPEYFTDTQYF	TGTGCCAGCAGCCCCCCCGAATACTTCACAGATACGCAGTATTTT
-	TRBV28	TRBJ2-6	19	TRBD1	CASSPWVRGHLRGANVLTF	TGTGCCAGCAGCCCTTGGGTCAGGGGGCACCTCCGTGGGGCCAACGTCCTGACTTTC
-	TRBV7-3	TRBJ2-7	13	-	CASSLGRGYEQYF	TGTGCCAGCAGCTTAGGTAGGGGATACGAGCAGTACTTC
-	TRBV27	TRBJ2-1	15	TRBD1	CASSGTGQAHNEQFF	TGTGCCAGCAGCGGGACGGGACAGGCCCACAATGAGCAGTTCTTC
-	TRBV3-1/TRBV3-2	TRBJ1-6	12	-	CASSPPDSPLHF	TGTGCCAGCAGCCCCCCCGATTCACCCCTCCACTTT
-	TRBV2	TRBJ1-2	12	TRBD1	CAGRTGPYGYTF	TGTGCCGGACGGACAGGGCCTTATGGCTACACCTTC
few	TRBV4-3	TRBJ2-1	16	TRBD2	CASSQGLAGGLDEQFF	TGCGCCAGCAGCCAGGGATTAGCGGGGGGGCTCGATGAGCAGTTCTTC
-	TRBV10-3	TRBJ2-6	16	-	CAISDPRASGANVLTF	TGTGCCATCAGTGACCCCAGGGCCTCTGGGGCCAACGTCCTGACTTTC
once	TRBV24-1	TRBJ2-3	17	TRBD1	CATSPGQGASFLDTQYF	TGTGCCACCAGTCCAGGACAGGGGGCGAGTTTCTTAGATACGCAGTATTTT
-	TRBV24-1	TRBJ2-7	13	-	CATSDLQGWEQYF	TGTGCCACCAGTGATCTACAGGGTTGGGAGCAGTACTTC
-	TRBV2	TRBJ2-7	11	-	CASSGSYEQYF	TGTGCCAGCAGCGGGAGCTACGAGCAGTACTTC
-	TRBV5-5	TRBJ2-7	15	TRBD2	CASSATVGGFYEQYF	TGTGCCAGCAGCGCGACAGTGGGGGGGTTCTACGAGCAGTACTTC
-	TRBV5-4	TRBJ2-7	15	-	CASSLELASSYEQYF	TGTGCCAGCAGCTTGGAACTAGCCAGCTCCTACGAGCAGTACTTC
-	TRBV28	TRBJ1-1	11	TRBD1	CASSSGTGTLF	TGTGCCAGCAGTTCAGGGACAGGGACCCTATTT
-	TRBV7-2	TRBJ1-1	14	TRBD1	CASSLADRGKEAFF	TGTGCCAGCAGCTTAGCGGACAGGGGCAAAGAAGCTTTCTTT
once	TRBV21-1	TRBJ2-1	14	-	CASSKVSSDNEQFF	TGTGCCAGCAGCAAAGTCTCCAGCGACAATGAGCAGTTCTTC
-	TRBV19	TRBJ2-1	15	TRBD2	CASSLASGAYNEQFF	TGTGCCAGTAGTCTGGCTAGCGGTGCCTACAATGAGCAGTTCTTC
-	TRBV18	TRBJ2-7	15	-	CASSPSRDMPYEQYF	TGTGCCAGCTCACCATCCAGGGACATGCCCTACGAGCAGTACTTC
-	TRBV15	TRBJ2-1	14	TRBD2	CATSRVAGGVEQFF	TGTGCCACCAGCAGAGTAGCGGGAGGGGTTGAGCAGTTCTTC
-	TRBV27	TRBJ1-2	15	TRBD1	CASSSAQGGNYGYTF	TGTGCCAGCAGCTCCGCCCAGGGGGGTAACTATGGCTACACCTTC
once	TRBV4-3	TRBJ2-7	13	-	CASSQDREEEQYF	TGCGCCAGCAGCCAAGATAGGGAGGAAGAGCAGTACTTC
-	TRBV3-1/TRBV3-2	TRBJ2-2	17	TRBD1	CASSAWGRGPATGELFF	TGTGCCAGCAGCGCATGGGGCAGGGGGCCGGCCACCGGGGAGCTGTTTTTT
-	TRBV28	TRBJ1-6	16	TRBD1	CASSGRQGGQGSPLHF	TGTGCCAGCAGTGGTCGACAGGGAGGCCAGGGATCACCCCTCCACTTT
-	TRBV28	TRBJ2-7	14	TRBD1	CASSFRQGAGEQYF	TGTGCCAGCAGTTTTAGGCAGGGGGCGGGGGAGCAGTACTTC
-	TRBV28	TRBJ2-3	15	-	CASSTLRSTTDTQYF	TGTGCCAGCAGTACCTTGAGGAGTACCACAGATACGCAGTATTTT
-	TRBV10-3	TRBJ2-2	16	-	CAIREGQATNTGELFF	TGTGCCATCAGGGAGGGGCAGGCGACGAACACCGGGGAGCTGTTTTTT
-	TRBV6-6	TRBJ2-7	11	-	CASSPFREQYF	TGTGCCAGCAGCCCCTTCCGGGAGCAGTACTTC
-	TRBV5-1	TRBJ2-1	15	-	CASSDPAGSYNEQFF	TGCGCCAGCAGCGATCCAGCGGGCTCCTACAATGAGCAGTTCTTC
once	TRBV5-1	TRBJ2-7	15	-	CASSLDQTNSYEQYF	TGCGCCAGCAGCTTGGACCAGACAAACTCCTACGAGCAGTACTTC
-	TRBV11-3	TRBJ2-7	13	TRBD1	CASSKTGVNEQYF	TGTGCCAGCAGCAAGACAGGGGTCAACGAGCAGTACTTC
few	TRBV29-1	TRBJ2-3	13	-	CSVERQGTDTQYF	TGCAGCGTTGAGAGACAGGGCACAGATACGCAGTATTTT
-	TRBV5-1	TRBJ2-1	13	TRBD2	CASSLWRGTEQFF	TGCGCCAGCAGCTTGTGGCGGGGGACTGAGCAGTTCTTC
-	TRBV7-8	TRBJ2-1	15	-	CASSSGWSSYNEQFF	TGTGCCAGCAGTTCGGGATGGAGCTCCTACAATGAGCAGTTCTTC